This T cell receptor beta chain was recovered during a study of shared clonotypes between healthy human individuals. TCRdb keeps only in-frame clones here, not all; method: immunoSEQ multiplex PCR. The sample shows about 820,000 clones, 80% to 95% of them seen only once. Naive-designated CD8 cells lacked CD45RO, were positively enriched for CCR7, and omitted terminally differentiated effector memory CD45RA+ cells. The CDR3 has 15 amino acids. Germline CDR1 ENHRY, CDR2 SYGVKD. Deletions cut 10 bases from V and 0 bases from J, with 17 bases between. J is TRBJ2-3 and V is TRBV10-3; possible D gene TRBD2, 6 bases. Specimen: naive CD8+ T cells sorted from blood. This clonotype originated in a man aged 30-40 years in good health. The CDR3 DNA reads TGTGCCAGCCTGCAAGGCGGGACTAGCACAGATACGCAGTATTTT. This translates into CASLQGGTSTDTQYF.